This TCR beta chain was found in a study of T cells in Graves' hyperthyroidism and ophthalmopathy. Overall study results and limits: Ophthalmopathy prediction by the model preceded onset by a median approximately 6.1 months. Using 13 V-J features, a model discriminated ophthalmopathy from stable hyperthyroidism.

Comment on this clonotype: Its antigen is currently unknown.

CDR1 and CDR2 from the germline V gene are MNHNY and SVGAGI (reference sequence). V was cut by 2 bases and J by 3 bases, with 14 bases left in between. The CDR3 spans 16 residues. What was amplified from RNA transcripts were TCR beta CDR3 regions. The HTBI set primed first-round TCR CDR3 RT-PCR. TCRdb passed the multiplex PCR reads through MiXCR, listing each CDR3 protein once. Seen here are 750,000 to 900,000 distinct CDR3 sequences, approximately 40% observed once, and the top ten hold roughly 8.3%. With a duration under 2 months, the hyperthyroidism was newly diagnosed in patients aged 18 to 65. Material: blood. The sequence came from a man younger than 30 with Graves' hyperthyroidism. The chain has TRBV6-6 and TRBJ1-5; no definite D call. The DNA for the CDR3 is TGTGCCAGCAGTTACGTTCGGGCCGCCTTCAATCAGCCCCAGCATTTT. Residues: CASSYVRAAFNQPQHF.